This TCR beta chain comes out of a study of T cell responses to AZD1222 COVID-19 vaccine (TCRdb year 2021). In the study overall: AZD1222 recipients with second doses at about 4 weeks or about 12 weeks were pooled, because spike-specific TCR depth and breadth did not differ between schedules. A total of more than 230 trial participants underwent TCR sequencing, of whom 200 to 220 received two doses of AZD1222 and about 25 received two doses of the MenACWY control vaccine. Trial participants were enrolled by age into 18-55, 56-69 and 70-plus year subgroups, with approximately 150, 30 and 60 TCR-sequenced participants respectively. The investigation overall reported the following: Reportedly, close to half of the unique spike-specific TCRs recognized epitopes lying outside the regions that are mutated in the B.1.351 and B.1.1.7 variants. In the small 56-69-year group, the increase in depth fell short of significance, most likely because of low power. A significant rise in spike-specific TCR breadth and depth was observed after two AZD1222 doses relative to day 0 and relative to MenACWY recipients. Participants were mostly white British and included more females than males, and it was suggested by the authors that clonal diversity may have been underestimated. Conclusions about previously exposed vaccinees were limited because only six AZD1222 recipients were SARS-CoV-2 seropositive at baseline. CD4 TCRs associated with the vaccine covered the entire spike protein, and the dominant responses were in regions 160-218 and 743-854. No day 14 peak-response samples were available, so repertoires were characterized only after the peak T cell response.

The CDR3 regions of human TCRbeta chains were analyzed by immunosequencing. Per the original workflow: Repertoire TCRs were matched against a reference library of SARS-CoV-2-specific TCRs generated with the MIRA antigen-specificity platform. Breadth was defined as the fraction of unique TCRs that were SARS-CoV-2-associated. Depth was defined as the fraction of total T cells that were SARS-CoV-2-associated. Using the MIRA data, every spike-specific TCR was mapped to the spike region that the TCR reacted to and assigned to either a CD4 or a CD8 class. Log10-transformed breadth and depth values were compared by one-way ANOVA with Sidak's multiple comparisons tests. In TCRdb, the immuneACCESS table is reduced to in-frame sequences with V and J assigned. These tables do not hold every clone; where another copy was compared, an unresolved V gene accounts for under half, and the others remain unexplained. D and trimming were read from the DNA, whereas the V and J calls and clone size are those reported in that table. This sample holds 130,000 to 150,000 clones; around 89% were observed only once. The top ten clonotypes cover more than 13% of the sample.

The time point label corresponds to: baseline before first vaccination. The vaccinee samples were drawn from two UK trials, COV001 and COV002, one of which was a single-blind randomized controlled phase 2/3 trial testing AZD1222 (ChAdOx1 nCoV-19) in healthy adults. For TCRbeta chain sequencing, PBMC samples from trial participants were taken at day 0 and at day 28 after the second dose. V and J are truncated by 2 bases and 5 bases respectively, leaving an intervening sequence of 12 bases. The cysteine opens and the phenylalanine closes a CDR3 of 15 amino acids. Only the CDR3 DNA stays, 45 bases, in frame from base 1. In the germline V gene, CDR1 corresponds to MRHNA and CDR2 to SNTAGT. Worth noting for this clone: Its antigen remains undetermined. No per-base quality is available; no much larger clone lies one base away.

The TCR originated in an adult in good health. The receptor chain draws on TRBV6-4 and TRBJ2-2, with TRBD2 tentatively as D gene (6 bases match). The sample consisted of peripheral blood, taken on day 0 of AZD1222 vaccination. The base sequence is TGTGCCAGCAGTGACCCGGGACGGGGGACCGGGGAGCTGTTTTTT. This yields the protein CASSDPGRGTGELFF.